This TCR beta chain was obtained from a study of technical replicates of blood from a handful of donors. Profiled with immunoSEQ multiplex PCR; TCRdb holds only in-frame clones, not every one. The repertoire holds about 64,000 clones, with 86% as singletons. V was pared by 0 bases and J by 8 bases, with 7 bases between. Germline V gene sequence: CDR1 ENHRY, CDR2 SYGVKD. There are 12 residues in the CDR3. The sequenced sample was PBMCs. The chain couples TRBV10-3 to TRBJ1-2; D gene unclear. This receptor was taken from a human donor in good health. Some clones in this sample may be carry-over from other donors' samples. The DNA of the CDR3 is TGTGCCATCAGTGAGTCGACGGGGGGCTACACCTTC. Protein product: CAISESTGGYTF.